The clone carrying this T cell receptor beta chain was seen just once. Its target is not known. Sequencing followed a ViraFEST assay step that expanded antigen-specific CD4+ T cells with viral peptide pools. Cells that had been cultured for 10 days were the source of isolated CD4+ T cells. Vaccine administered to participants consisted of two doses of either BNT162b2 or mRNA-1273. Vaccine recipients, nucleocapsid antibody negative, had no prior SARS-CoV-2 infection. Half-medium changes using IL-2 medium occurred on days 3 and 7. This sample stems from a study of vaccination effects on CD4 cells after COVID-19. Study in general: Post-vaccine sample collection fell at a median of 72 days after the second dose. Whole-study findings and limits: Infection-derived and vaccine-derived clones contracted markedly late after vaccination.

The CDR3 totals 18 residues. V lost 0 bases and J 0 bases, leaving 15 bases between the germline ends. Germline-derived CDR1 and CDR2 are SGDLS and YYNGEE. Some clones are missing from TCRdb's copy, which holds only in-frame ones; the method was immunoSEQ multiplex PCR. The sample records 15,000 or so clones, 70% to 80% being singletons. The clonotype was recovered from a human donor who received a COVID-19 vaccine. This chain uses TRBV9 with TRBJ2-2; tentatively, D is TRBD1 or TRBD2 (6 bases each). Here the sequenced sample was CD4+ T cells from PBMCs cultured with HCoV-NL63 spike peptides, taken after COVID-19 vaccination. The CDR3 DNA reads as TGTGCCAGCAGCGTAGAAGGAGGGGGGCTGTCGAACACCGGGGAGCTGTTTTTT. It translates to CASSVEGGGLSNTGELFF.